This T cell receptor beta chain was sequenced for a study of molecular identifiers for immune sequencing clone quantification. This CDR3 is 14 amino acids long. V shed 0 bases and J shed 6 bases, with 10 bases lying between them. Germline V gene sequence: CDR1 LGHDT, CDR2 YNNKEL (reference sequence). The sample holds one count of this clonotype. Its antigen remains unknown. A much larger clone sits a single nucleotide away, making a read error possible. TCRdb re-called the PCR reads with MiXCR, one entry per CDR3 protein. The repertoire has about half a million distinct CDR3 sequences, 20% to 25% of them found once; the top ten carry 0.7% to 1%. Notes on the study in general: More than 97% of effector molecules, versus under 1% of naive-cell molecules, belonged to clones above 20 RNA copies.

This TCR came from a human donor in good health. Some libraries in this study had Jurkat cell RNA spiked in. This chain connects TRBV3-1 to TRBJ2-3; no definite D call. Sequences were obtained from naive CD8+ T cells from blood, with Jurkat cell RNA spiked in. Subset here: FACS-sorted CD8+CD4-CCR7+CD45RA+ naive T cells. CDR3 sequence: CASSQDLRSDTQYF. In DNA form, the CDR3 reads TGTGCCAGCAGCCAAGATCTCCGGTCGGATACGCAGTATTTT.